Sequencing of this T cell receptor (beta chain) was carried out in a study of response to subunit inactivated influenza vaccine. Study conclusions and caveats: The authors proposed limited new T cell recruitment per seasonal influenza vaccination.

With respect to this clonotype: The antigen is unknown.

TCRdb fed the RT-PCR reads into MiXCR, producing one record per CDR3 protein. The table records roughly 630,000 distinct CDR3 sequences, less than 15% of them present only once. Trimming removed 4 bases at V and 4 bases at J, with 16 bases between. There are 15 residues in the CDR3. Germline assignment: CDR1 LGHNA and CDR2 YSLEER. The sequence derives from a man aged 50 to 60 who received an inactivated influenza vaccine. The chain is built from TRBV4-3 and TRBJ1-1, with D uncertain. This material consisted of PBMCs from blood, taken 14 days before vaccination. The CDR3 DNA is TGCGCCAGCAGCCCCAGGAAAGGTTCGAGCACTGAAGCTTTCTTT. This gives the protein CASSPRKGSSTEAFF.